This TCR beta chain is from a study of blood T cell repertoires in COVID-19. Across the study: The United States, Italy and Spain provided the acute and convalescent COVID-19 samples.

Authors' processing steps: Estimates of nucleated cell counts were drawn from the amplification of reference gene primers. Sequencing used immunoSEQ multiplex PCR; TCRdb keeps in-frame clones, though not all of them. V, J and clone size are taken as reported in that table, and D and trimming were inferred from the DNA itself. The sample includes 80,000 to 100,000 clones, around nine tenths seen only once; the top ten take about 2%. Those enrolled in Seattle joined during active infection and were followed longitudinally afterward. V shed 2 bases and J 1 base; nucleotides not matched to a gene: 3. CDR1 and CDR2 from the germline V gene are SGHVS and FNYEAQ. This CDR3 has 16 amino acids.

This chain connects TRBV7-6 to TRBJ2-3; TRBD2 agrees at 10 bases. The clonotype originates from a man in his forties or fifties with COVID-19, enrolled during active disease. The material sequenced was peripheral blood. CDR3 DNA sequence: TGTGCCAGCAGCTTACTAGCGGGGGTCGGCACAGATACGCAGTATTTT. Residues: CASSLLAGVGTDTQYF. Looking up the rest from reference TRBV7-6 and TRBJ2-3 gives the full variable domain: GAGVSQSPRYKVTKRGQDVALRCDPISGHVSLYWYRQALGQGPEFLTYFNYEAQQDKSGLPNDRFSAERPEGSISTLTIQRTEQRDSAMYRCASSLLAGVGTDTQYFGPGTRLTVL.